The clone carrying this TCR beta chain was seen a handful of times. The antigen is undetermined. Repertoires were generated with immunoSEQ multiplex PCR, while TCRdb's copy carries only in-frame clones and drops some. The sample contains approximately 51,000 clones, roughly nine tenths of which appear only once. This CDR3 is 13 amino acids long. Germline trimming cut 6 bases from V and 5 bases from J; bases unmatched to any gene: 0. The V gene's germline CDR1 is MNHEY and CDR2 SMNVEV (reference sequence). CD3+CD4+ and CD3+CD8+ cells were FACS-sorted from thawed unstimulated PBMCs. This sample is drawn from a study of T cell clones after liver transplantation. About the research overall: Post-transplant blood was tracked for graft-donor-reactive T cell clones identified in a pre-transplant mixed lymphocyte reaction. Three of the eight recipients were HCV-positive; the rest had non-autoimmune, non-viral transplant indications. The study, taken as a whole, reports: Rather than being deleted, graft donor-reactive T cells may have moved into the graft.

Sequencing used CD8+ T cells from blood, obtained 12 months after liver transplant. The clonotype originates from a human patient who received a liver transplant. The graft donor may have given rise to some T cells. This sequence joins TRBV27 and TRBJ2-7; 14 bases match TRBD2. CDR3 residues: CASRGLAGDEQYF. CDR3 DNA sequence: TGTGCCAGCAGGGGACTAGCGGGAGACGAGCAGTACTTC.